This TCR beta chain emerged from a study of shared clonotypes between healthy human individuals. In the study overall: CD8 memory received one plate per donor, CD8 naive two, CD4 memory three and CD4 naive three. Notes on the study in general: Rarefaction exposed incomplete sorted-subset sequencing despite large depth. Memory subsets had estimated richness that was generally smaller than that of naive subsets.

Germline CDR1 and CDR2: SGHDN and FVKESK. The V segment lost 4 bases and the J segment 2 bases; nucleotides outside the gene matches: 11. CDR3 length: 17 amino acids. Concerning this clone itself: Antigen: not known.

Measured with immunoSEQ multiplex PCR; TCRdb has only the in-frame clones, and not every one. The table includes approximately 2.5 million clones, 93% detected once. The chain uses TRBV14 and TRBJ2-5, with 9 bases matching TRBD1. The source of this sequence is a man younger than 35 in good health. Some clones in this sample may be carry-over from other donors' samples. The sample was naive CD4+ T cells from PBMCs. Sample subset: CD45RA+ positively selected. Here the CDR3 reads CASSLITGGYEQETQYF. The CDR3, as DNA: TGTGCCAGCAGCCTCATTACAGGGGGCTACGAACAAGAGACCCAGTACTTC.